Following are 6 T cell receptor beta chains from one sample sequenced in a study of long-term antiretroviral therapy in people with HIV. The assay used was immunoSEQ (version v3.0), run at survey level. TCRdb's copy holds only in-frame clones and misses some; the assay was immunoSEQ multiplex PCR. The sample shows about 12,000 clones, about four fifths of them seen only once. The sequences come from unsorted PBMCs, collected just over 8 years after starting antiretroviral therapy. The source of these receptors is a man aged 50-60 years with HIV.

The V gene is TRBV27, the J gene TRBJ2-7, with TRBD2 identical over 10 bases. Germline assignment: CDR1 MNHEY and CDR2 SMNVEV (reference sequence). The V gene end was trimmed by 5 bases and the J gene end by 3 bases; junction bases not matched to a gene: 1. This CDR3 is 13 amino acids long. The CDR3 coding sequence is TGTGCCAGCAGTCGGACTAGCGGCTACGAGCAGTACTTC. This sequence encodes CASSRTSGYEQYF.

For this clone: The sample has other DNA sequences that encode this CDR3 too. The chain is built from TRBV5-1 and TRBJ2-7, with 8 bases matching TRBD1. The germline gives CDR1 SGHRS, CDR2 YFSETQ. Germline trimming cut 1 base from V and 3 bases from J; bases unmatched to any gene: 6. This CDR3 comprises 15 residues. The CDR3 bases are TGCGCCAGCAGCTTGACGGCAGGGGGCGGCTACGAGCAGTACTTC. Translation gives CASSLTAGGGYEQYF.

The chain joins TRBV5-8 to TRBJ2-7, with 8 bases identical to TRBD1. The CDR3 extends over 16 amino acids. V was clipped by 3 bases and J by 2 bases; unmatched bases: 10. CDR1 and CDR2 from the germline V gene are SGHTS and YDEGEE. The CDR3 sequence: CASSSRQGSSPYEQYF. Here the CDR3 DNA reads TGTGCCAGCAGCTCCAGACAGGGGTCTTCCCCCTACGAGCAGTACTTC.

The chain's CDR3 is CAWTRGAGELFF. The CDR3 nucleotides are TGTGCCTGGACCAGGGGGGCCGGGGAGCTGTTTTTT. The chain couples TRBV30 to TRBJ2-2, with a possible D match to TRBD1 (7 bases). The germline V and J ends were trimmed by 4 bases and 6 bases, with 9 bases remaining between them. This CDR3 has 12 residues. Germline V gene data show CDR1 as GTSNPN and CDR2 as SVGIG (reference sequence).

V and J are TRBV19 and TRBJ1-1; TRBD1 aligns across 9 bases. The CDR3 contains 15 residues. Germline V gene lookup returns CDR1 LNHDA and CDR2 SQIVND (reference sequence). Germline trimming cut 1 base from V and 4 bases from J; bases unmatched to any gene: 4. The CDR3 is CASSIGGTGITEAFF. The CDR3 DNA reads TGTGCCAGTAGTATAGGGGGGACAGGGATCACTGAAGCTTTCTTT.

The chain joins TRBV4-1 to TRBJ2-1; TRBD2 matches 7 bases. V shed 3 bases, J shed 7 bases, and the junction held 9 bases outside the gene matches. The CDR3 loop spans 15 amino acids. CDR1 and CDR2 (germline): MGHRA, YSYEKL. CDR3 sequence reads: CASSQGAGWGNEQFF. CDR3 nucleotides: TGCGCCAGCAGCCAGGGAGCGGGGTGGGGGAATGAGCAGTTCTTC.